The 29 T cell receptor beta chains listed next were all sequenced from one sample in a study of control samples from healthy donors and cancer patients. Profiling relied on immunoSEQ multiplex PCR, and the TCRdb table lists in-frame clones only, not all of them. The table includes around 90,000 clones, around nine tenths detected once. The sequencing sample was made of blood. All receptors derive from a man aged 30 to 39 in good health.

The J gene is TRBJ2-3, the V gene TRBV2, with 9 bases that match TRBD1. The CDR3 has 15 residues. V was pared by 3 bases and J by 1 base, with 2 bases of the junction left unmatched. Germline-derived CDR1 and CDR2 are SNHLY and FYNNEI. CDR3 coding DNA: TGTGCCAGCAGTGACAGGGACAGGGGCACAGATACGCAGTATTTT. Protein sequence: CASSDRDRGTDTQYF.

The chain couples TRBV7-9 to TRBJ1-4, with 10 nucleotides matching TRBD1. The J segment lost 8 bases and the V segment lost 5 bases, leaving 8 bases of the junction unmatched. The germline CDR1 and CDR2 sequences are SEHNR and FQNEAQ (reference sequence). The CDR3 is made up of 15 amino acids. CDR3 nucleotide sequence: TGTGCCAGCAGCCCCACCGGGACAGGGGTCGAAAAACTGTTTTTT. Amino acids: CASSPTGTGVEKLFF.

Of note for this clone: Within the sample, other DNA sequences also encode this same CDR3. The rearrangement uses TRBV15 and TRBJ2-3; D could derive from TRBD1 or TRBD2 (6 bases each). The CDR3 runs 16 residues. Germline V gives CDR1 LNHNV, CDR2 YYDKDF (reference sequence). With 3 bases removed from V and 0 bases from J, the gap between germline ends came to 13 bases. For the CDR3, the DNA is TGTGCCACCAGCAGGGATCGGGGGCGGAGCACAGATACGCAGTATTTT. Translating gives CATSRDRGRSTDTQYF.

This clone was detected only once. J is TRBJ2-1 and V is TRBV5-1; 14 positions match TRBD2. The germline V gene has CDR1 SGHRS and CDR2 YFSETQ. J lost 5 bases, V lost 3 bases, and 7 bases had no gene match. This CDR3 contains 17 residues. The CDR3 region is CASSSGTSGGLNNEQFF. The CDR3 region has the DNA TGCGCCAGCAGCTCCGGGACTAGCGGGGGCCTAAACAATGAGCAGTTCTTC. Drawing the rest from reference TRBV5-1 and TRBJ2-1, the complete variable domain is KAGVTQTPRYLIKTRGQQVTLSCSPISGHRSVSWYQQTPGQGLQFLFEYFSETQRNKGNFPGRFSGRQFSNSRSEMNVSTLELGDSALYLCASSSGTSGGLNNEQFFGPGTRLTVL.

CDR3 loop: CASSRIQGHEQYV. In DNA form, the CDR3 reads TGTGCCAGCAGTAGAATACAGGGCCACGAGCAGTACGTC. The V and J genes are TRBV27 and TRBJ2-7, with a possible D match to TRBD1 (6 bases). V lost 5 bases to trimming and J lost 5 bases, with 13 bases between them. Germline CDR1 and CDR2: MNHEY and SMNVEV (reference sequence). CDR3 size: 13 residues.

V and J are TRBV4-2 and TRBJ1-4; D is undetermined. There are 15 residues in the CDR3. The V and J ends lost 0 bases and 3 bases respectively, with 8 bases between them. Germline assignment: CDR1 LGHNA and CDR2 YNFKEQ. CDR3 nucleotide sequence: TGTGCCAGCAGCCAAGAAGGGCAGCCTAATGAAAAACTGTTTTTT. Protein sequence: CASSQEGQPNEKLFF.

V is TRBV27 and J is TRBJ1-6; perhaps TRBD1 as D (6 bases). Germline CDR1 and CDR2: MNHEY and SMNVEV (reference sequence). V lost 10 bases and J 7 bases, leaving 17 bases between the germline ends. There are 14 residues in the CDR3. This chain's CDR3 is CATHQGRENSPLHF. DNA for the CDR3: TGTGCCACACACCAGGGGCGCGAGAATTCACCCCTCCACTTT.

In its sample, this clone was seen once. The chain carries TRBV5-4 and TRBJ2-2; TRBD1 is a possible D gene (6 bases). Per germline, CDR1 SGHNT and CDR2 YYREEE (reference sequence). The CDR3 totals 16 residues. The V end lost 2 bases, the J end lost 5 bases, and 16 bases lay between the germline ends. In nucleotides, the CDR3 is TGTGCCAGCAGCTTCGGACGGCCCCAGGGGACCGGGGAGCTGTTTTTT. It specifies CASSFGRPQGTGELFF.

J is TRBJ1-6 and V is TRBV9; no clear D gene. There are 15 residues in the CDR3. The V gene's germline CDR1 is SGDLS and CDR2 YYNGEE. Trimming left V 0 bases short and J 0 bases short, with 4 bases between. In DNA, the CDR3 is TGTGCCAGCAGCGTAGAGGGCTCCTATAATTCACCCCTCCACTTT. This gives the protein CASSVEGSYNSPLHF.

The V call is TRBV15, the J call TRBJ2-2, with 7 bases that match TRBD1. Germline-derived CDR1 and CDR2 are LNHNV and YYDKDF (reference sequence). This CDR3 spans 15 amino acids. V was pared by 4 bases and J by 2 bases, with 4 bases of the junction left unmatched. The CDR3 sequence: CATSTRQGNTGELFF. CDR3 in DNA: TGTGCCACCAGCACTAGACAGGGAAACACCGGGGAGCTGTTTTTT.

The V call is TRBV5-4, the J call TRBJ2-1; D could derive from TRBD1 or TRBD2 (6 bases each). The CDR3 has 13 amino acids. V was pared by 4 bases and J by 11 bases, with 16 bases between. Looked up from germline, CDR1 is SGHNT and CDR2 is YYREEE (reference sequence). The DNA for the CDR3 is TGTGCCAGCAGCGGCGGGACAAGTGGAAAGCAGTTCTTC. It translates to CASSGGTSGKQFF. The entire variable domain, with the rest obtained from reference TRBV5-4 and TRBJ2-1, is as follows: ETGVTQSPTHLIKTRGQQVTLRCSSQSGHNTVSWYQQALGQGPQFIFQYYREEENGRGNFPPRFSGLQFPNYSSELNVNALELDDSALYLCASSGGTSGKQFFGPGTRLTVL.

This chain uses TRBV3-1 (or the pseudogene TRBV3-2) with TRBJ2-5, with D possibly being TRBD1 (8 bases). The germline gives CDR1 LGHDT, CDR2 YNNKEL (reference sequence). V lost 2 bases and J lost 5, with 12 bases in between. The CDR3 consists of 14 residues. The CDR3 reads CASSQYRGGETQYF. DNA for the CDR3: TGTGCCAGCAGCCAATACAGGGGGGGCGAGACCCAGTACTTC.

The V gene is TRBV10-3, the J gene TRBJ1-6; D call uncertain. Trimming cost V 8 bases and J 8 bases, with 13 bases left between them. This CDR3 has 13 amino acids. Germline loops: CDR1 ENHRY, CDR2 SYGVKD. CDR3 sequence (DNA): TGTGCCATCCGAATGGGCGCAGATTCACCCCTCCACTTT. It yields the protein CAIRMGADSPLHF.

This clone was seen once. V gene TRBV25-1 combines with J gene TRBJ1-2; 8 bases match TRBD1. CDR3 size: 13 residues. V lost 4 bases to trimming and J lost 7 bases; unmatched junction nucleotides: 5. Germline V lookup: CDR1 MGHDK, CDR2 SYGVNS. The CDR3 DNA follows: TGTGCCAGCAGTGTCACAGGGGGTAGTGGCTACACCTTC. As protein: CASSVTGGSGYTF.

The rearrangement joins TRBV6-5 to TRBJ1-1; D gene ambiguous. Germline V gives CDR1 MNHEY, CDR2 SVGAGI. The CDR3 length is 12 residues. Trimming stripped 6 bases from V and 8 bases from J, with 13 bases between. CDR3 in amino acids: CASSYGILEAFF. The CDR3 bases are TGTGCCAGCAGCTATGGAATTCTAGAAGCTTTCTTT.

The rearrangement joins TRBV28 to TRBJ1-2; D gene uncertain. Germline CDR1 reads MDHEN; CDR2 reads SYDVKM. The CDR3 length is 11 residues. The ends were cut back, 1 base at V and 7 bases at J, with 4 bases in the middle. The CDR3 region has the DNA TGTGCCAGCAGTTTATCCCGTGGCTACACCTTC. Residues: CASSLSRGYTF.

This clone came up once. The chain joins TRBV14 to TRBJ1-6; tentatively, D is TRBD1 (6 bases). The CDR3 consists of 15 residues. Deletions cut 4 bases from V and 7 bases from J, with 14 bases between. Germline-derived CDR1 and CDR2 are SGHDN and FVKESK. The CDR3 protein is CASSPLRGGNSPLHF. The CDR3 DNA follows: TGTGCCAGCAGCCCGCTCAGGGGTGGAAATTCACCCCTCCACTTT.

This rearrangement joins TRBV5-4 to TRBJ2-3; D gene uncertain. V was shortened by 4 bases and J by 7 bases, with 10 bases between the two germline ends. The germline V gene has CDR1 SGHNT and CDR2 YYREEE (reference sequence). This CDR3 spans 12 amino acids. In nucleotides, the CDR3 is TGTGCCAGCAGCCTTATAGGAAATACGCAGTATTTT. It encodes CASSLIGNTQYF.

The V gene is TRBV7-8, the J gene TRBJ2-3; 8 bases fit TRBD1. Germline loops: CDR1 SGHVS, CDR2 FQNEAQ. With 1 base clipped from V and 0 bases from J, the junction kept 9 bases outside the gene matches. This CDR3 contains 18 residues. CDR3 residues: CASSLGSGTGTSTDTQYF. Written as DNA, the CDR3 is TGTGCCAGCAGCTTAGGGTCCGGGACAGGAACTAGCACAGATACGCAGTATTTT.

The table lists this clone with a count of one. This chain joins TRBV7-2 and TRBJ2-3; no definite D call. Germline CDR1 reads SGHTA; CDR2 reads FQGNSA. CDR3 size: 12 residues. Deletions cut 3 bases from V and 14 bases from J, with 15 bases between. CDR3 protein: CASSFPNQERYF. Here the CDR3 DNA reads TGTGCCAGCAGCTTTCCGAACCAAGAACGGTATTTT.

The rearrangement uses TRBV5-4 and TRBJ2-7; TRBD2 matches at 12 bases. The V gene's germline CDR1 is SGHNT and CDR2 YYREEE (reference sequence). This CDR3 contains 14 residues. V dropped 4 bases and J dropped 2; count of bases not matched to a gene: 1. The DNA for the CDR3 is TGTGCCAGCAGCCCTAGCGGGGGGGCCTACGAGCAGTACTTC. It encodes CASSPSGGAYEQYF.

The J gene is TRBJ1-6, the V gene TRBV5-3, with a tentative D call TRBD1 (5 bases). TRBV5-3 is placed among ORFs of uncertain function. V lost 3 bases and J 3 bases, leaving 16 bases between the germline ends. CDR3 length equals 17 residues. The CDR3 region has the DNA TGTGCCAGAAGCTCCAATCCCGGGGGGGGCTATAATTCACCCCTCCACTTT. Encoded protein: CARSSNPGGGYNSPLHF.

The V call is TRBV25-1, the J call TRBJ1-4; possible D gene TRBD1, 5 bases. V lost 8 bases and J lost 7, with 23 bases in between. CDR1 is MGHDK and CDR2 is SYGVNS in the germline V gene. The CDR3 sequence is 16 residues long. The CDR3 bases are TGTGCCAGCCAACAGAGCGGGACGGTTTCGGGTGAAAAACTGTTTTTT. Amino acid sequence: CASQQSGTVSGEKLFF.

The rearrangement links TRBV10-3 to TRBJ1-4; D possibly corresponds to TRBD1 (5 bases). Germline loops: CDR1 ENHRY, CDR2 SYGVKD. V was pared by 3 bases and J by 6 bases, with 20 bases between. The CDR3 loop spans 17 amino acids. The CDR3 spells CAISDSGTGTDYEKLFF. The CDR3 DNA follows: TGTGCCATCAGTGACTCCGGCACCGGGACGGACTATGAAAAACTGTTTTTT.

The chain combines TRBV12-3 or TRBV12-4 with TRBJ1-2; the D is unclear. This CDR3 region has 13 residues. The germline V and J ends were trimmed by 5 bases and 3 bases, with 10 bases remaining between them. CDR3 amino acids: CASSPGEDYGYTF. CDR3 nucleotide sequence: TGTGCCAGCAGTCCTGGGGAGGACTATGGCTACACCTTC.

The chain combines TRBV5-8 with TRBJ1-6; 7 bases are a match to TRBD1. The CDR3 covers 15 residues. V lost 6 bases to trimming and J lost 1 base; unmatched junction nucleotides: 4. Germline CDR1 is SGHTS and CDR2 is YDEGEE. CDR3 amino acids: CASIQGTSYNSPLHF. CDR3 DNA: TGTGCCAGCATACAGGGGACTTCCTATAATTCACCCCTCCACTTT.

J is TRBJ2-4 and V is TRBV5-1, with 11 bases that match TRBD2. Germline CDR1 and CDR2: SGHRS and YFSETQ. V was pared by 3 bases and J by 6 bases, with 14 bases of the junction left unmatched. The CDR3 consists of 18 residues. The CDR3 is CASSSLAGEATSLNIQYF. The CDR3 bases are TGCGCCAGCAGCTCACTAGCGGGGGAGGCTACCTCCCTAAACATTCAGTACTTC.

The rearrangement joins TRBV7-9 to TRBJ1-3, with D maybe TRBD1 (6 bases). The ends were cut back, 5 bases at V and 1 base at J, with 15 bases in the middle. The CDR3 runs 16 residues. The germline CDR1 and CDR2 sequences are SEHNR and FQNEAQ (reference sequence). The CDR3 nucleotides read TGTGCCAGCAGCCCCTCCCGGGGGACATCTGGAAACACCATATATTTT. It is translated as CASSPSRGTSGNTIYF. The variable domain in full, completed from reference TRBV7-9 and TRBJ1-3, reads DTGVSQNPRHKITKRGQNVTFRCDPISEHNRLYWYRQTLGQGPEFLTYFQNEAQLEKSRLLSDRFSAERPKGSFSTLEIQRTEQGDSAMYLCASSPSRGTSGNTIYFGEGSWLTVV.

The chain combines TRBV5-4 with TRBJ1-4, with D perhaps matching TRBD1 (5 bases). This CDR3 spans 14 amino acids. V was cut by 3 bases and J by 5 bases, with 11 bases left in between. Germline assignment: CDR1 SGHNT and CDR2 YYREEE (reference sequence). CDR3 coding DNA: TGTGCCAGCAGCTCCGGGACGGAAAATGAAAAACTGTTTTTT. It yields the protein CASSSGTENEKLFF. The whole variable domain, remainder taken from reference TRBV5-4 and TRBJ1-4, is ETGVTQSPTHLIKTRGQQVTLRCSSQSGHNTVSWYQQALGQGPQFIFQYYREEENGRGNFPPRFSGLQFPNYSSELNVNALELDDSALYLCASSSGTENEKLFFGSGTQLSVL.